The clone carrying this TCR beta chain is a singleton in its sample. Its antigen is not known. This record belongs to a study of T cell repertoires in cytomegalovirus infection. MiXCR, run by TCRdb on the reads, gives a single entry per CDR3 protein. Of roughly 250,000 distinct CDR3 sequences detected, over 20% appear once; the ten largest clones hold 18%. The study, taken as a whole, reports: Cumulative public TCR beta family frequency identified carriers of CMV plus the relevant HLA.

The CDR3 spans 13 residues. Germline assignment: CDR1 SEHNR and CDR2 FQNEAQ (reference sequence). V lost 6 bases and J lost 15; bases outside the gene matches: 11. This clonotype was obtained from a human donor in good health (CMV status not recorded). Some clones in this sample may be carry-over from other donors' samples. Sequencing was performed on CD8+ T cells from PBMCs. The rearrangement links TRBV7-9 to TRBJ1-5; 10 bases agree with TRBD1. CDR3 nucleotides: TGTGCCAGCAGTTCTCAACCAGGGACAGGGGTGCATTTT. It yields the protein CASSSQPGTGVHF. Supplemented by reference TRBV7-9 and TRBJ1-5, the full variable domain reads DTGVSQNPRHKITKRGQNVTFRCDPISEHNRLYWYRQTLGQGPEFLTYFQNEAQLEKSRLLSDRFSAERPKGSFSTLEIQRTEQGDSAMYLCASSSQPGTGVHFGDGTRLSIL.